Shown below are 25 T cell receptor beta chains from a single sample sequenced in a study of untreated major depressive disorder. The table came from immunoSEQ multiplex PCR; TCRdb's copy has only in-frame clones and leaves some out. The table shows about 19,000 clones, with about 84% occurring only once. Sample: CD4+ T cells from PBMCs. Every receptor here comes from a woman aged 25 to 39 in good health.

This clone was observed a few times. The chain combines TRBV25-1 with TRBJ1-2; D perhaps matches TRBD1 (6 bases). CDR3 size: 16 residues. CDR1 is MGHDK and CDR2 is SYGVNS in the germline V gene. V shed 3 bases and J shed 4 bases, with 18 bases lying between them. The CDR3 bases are TGTGCCAGCAGTGAGGGGGGGGCCTCATCCCTCTATGGCTACACCTTC. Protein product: CASSEGGASSLYGYTF.

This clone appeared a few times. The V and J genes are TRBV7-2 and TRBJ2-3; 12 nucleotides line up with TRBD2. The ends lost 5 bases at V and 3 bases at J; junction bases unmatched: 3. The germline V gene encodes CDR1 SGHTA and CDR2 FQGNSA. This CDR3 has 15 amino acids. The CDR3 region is CASSQGLAGTDTQYF. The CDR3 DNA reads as TGTGCCAGCAGCCAGGGACTAGCGGGTACAGATACGCAGTATTTT.

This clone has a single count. DNA for the CDR3: TGCGCCAGCAGCATACAGGGAATGAACACTGAAGCTTTCTTT. Encoded protein: CASSIQGMNTEAFF. V and J are TRBV5-1 and TRBJ1-1; D is possibly TRBD1 (6 bases). Germline V gene data show CDR1 as SGHRS and CDR2 as YFSETQ. CDR3 length: 14 amino acids. Trimming took off 4 bases at V and 0 bases at J, with 10 bases between the two ends.

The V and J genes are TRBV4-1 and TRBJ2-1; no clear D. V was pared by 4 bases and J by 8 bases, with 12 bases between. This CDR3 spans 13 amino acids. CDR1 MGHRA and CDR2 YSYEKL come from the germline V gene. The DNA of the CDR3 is TGCGCCAGCAGCCGCGTCCTAGGCCATGAGCAGTTCTTC. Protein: CASSRVLGHEQFF.

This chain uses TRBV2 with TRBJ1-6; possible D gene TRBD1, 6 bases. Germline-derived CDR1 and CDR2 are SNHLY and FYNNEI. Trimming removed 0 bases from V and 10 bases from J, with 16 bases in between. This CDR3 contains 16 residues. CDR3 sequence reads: CASSEAQTGQGSPLHF. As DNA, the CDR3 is TGTGCCAGCAGTGAAGCCCAGACAGGCCAGGGATCACCCCTCCACTTT.

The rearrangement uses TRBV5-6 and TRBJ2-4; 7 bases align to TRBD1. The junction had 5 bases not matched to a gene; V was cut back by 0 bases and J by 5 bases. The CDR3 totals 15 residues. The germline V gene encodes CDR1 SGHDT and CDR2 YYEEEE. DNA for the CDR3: TGTGCCAGCAGCTTGGGGGGACAGAGCGAAAACATTCAGTACTTC. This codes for CASSLGGQSENIQYF. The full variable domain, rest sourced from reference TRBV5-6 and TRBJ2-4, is DAGVTQSPTHLIKTRGQQVTLRCSPKSGHDTVSWYQQALGQGPQFIFQYYEEEERQRGNFPDRFSGHQFPNYSSELNVNALLLGDSALYLCASSLGGQSENIQYFGAGTRLSVL.

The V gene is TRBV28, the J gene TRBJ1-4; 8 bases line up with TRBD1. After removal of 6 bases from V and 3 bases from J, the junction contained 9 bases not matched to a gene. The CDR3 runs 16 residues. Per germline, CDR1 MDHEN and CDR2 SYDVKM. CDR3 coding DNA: TGTGCCAGCAGCTCGCCAGGACAGGGAGCTAATGAAAAACTGTTTTTT. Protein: CASSSPGQGANEKLFF. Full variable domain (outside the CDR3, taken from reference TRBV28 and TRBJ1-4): DVKVTQSSRYLVKRTGEKVFLECVQDMDHENMFWYRQDPGLGLRLIYFSYDVKMKEKGDIPEGYSVSREKKERFSLILESASTNQTSMYLCASSSPGQGANEKLFFGSGTQLSVL.

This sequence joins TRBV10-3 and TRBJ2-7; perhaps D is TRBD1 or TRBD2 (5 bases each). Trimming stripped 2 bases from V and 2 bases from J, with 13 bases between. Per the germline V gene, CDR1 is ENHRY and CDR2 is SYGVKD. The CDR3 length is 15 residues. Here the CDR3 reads CAISEPGSLTYEQYF. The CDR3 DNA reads TGTGCCATCAGTGAGCCAGGGAGCCTAACCTACGAGCAGTACTTC.

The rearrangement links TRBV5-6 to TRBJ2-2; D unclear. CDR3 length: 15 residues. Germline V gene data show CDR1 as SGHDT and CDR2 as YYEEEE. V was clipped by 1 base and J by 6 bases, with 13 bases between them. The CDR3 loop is CASSLLGLDPGELFF. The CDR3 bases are TGTGCCAGCAGCTTGCTAGGTCTCGACCCCGGGGAGCTGTTTTTT.

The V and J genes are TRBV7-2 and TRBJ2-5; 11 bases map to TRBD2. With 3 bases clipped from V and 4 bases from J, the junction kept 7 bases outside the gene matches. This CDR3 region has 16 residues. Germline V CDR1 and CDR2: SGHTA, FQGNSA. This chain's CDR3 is CASSFTSGSGRETQYF. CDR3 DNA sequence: TGTGCCAGCAGCTTCACTAGCGGGAGTGGGCGAGAGACCCAGTACTTC.

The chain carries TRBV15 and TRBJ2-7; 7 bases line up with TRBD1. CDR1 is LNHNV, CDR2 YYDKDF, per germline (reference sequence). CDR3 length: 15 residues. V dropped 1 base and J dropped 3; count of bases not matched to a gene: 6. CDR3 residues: CATSRGRDSVYEQYF. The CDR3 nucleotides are TGTGCCACCAGCAGAGGCCGGGACAGCGTCTACGAGCAGTACTTC.

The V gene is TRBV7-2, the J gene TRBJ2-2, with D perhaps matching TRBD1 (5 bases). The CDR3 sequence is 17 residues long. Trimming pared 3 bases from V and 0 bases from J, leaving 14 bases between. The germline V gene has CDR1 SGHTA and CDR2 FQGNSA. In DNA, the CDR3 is TGTGCCAGCAGCTTGGGGCCCAATAACGCGAACACCGGGGAGCTGTTTTTT. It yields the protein CASSLGPNNANTGELFF. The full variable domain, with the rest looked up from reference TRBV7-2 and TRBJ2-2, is GAGVSQSPSNKVTEKGKDVELRCDPISGHTALYWYRQSLGQGLEFLIYFQGNSAPDKSGLPSDRFSAERTGGSVSTLTIQRTQQEDSAVYLCASSLGPNNANTGELFFGEGSRLTVL.

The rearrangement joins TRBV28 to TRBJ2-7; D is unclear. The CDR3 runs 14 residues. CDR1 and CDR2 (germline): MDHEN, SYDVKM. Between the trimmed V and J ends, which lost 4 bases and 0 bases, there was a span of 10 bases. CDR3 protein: CASSSLTVSYEQYF. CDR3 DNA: TGTGCCAGCAGTTCCCTGACGGTCTCCTACGAGCAGTACTTC.

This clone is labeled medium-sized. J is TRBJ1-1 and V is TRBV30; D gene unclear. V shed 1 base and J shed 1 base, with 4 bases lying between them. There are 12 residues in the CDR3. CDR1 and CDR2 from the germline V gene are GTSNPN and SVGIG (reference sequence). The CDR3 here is CAWSDGNTEAFF. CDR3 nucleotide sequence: TGTGCCTGGAGTGATGGGAACACTGAAGCTTTCTTT.

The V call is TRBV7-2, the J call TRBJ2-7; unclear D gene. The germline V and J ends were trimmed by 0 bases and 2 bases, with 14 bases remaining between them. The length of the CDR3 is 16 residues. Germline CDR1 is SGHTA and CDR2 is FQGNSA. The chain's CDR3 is CASSLALRGQAYEQYF. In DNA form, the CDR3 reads TGTGCCAGCAGCTTAGCGTTGAGAGGCCAAGCCTACGAGCAGTACTTC.

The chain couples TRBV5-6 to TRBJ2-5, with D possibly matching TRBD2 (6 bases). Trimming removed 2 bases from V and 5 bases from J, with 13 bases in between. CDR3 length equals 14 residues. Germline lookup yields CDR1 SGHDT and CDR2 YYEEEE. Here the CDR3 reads CASSFYGEEETQYF. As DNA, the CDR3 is TGTGCCAGCAGCTTCTACGGGGAGGAGGAGACCCAGTACTTC.

Written as DNA, the CDR3 is TGTGCCAGCAGCCTGACAGGGGCCTCCTACGAGCAGTACTTC. It translates to CASSLTGASYEQYF. The J gene is TRBJ2-7, the V gene TRBV2; TRBD1 agrees at 8 bases. This CDR3 is built from 14 residues. J lost 0 bases, V lost 6 bases, and 4 bases had no gene match. The V gene's germline CDR1 is SNHLY and CDR2 FYNNEI.

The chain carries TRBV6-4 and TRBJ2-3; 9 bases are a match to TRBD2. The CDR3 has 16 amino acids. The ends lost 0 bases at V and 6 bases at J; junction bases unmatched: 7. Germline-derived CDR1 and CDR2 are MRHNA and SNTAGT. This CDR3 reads CASSDSPSGTRDTQYF. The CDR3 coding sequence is TGTGCCAGCAGTGACTCCCCTAGCGGGACAAGGGATACGCAGTATTTT.

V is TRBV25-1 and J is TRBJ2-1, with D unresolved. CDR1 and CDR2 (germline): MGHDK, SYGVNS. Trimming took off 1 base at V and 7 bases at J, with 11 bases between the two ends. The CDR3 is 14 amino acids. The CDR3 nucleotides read TGTGCCAGCAGTGAATTTAAGGGAATGAATGAGCAGTTCTTC. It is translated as CASSEFKGMNEQFF.

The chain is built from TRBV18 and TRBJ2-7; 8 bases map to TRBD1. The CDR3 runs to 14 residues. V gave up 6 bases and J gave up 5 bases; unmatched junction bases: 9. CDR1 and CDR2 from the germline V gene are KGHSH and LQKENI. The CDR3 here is CASSPRTGPDEQYF. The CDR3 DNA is TGTGCCAGCTCCCCCCGGACAGGGCCCGACGAGCAGTACTTC.

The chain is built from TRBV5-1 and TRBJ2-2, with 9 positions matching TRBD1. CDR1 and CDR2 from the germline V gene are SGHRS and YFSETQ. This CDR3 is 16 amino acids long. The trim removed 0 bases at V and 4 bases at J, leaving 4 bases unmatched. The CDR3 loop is CASSLDGTGPTGELFF. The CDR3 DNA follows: TGCGCCAGCAGCTTGGACGGGACAGGGCCCACCGGGGAGCTGTTTTTT. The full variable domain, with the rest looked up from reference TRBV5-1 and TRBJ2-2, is KAGVTQTPRYLIKTRGQQVTLSCSPISGHRSVSWYQQTPGQGLQFLFEYFSETQRNKGNFPGRFSGRQFSNSRSEMNVSTLELGDSALYLCASSLDGTGPTGELFFGEGSRLTVL.

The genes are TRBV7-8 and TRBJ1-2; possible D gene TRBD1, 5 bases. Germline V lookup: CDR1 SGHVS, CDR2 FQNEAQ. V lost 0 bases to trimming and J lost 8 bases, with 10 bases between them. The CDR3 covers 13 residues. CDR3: CASSLARGGGYTF. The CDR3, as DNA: TGTGCCAGCAGCTTAGCTAGGGGAGGGGGCTACACCTTC.

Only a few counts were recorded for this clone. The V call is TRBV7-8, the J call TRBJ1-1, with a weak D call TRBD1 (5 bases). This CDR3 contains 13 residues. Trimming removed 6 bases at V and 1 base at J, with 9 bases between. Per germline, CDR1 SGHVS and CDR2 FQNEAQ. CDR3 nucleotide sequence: TGTGCCAGCAGGTGGGGGAGGAACACTGAAGCTTTCTTT. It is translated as CASRWGRNTEAFF.

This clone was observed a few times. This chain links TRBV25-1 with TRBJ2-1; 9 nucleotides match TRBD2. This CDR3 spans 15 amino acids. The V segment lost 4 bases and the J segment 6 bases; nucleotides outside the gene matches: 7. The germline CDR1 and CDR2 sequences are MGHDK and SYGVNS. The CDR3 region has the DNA TGTGCCAGCAGTGTCTTGGCGGGAGGGCCCAATGAGCAGTTCTTC. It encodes CASSVLAGGPNEQFF.

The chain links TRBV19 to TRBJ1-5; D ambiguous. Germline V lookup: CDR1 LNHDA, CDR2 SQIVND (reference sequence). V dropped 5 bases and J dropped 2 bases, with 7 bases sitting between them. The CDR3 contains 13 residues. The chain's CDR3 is CASSRWGNQPQHF. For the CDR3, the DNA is TGTGCCAGTAGTCGGTGGGGCAATCAGCCCCAGCATTTT.